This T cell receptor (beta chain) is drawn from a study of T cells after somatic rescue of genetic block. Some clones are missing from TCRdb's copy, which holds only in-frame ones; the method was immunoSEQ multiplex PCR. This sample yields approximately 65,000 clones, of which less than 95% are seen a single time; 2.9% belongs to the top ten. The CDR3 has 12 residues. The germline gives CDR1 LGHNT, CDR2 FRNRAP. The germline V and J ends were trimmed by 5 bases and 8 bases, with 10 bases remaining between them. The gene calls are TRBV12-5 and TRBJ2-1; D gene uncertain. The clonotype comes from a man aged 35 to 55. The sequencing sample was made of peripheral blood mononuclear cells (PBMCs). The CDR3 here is CASGLRWDEQFF. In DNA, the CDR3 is TGTGCTAGTGGTCTCAGATGGGATGAGCAGTTCTTC. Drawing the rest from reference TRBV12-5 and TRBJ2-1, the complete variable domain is DARVTQTPRHKVTEMGQEVTMRCQPILGHNTVFWYRQTMMQGLELLAYFRNRAPLDDSGMPKDRFSAEMPDATLATLKIQPSEPRDSAVYFCASGLRWDEQFFGPGTRLTVL.